Listed below are T cell receptor beta chains from one sample, sequenced in a study of shared clonotypes between healthy human individuals. Profiled with immunoSEQ multiplex PCR; TCRdb holds only in-frame clones, not every one. There are about 1.5 million clones in the sample; roughly 98% occur only once, and about 0.45% lies in the top ten. Sequences were obtained from naive CD4+ T cells sorted from blood. Source of these receptors: a man younger than 40 in good health. The CDR3 runs from the conserved cysteine through the conserved F or W. Each record gives: CDR3 protein, CDR3 DNA, D gene, CDR3 length, J gene, V gene, clone size. D genes are given only for firm matches. A clone size is listed for some rows: how often the clone was seen (once, few, many), or a class if it is expanded.

CDR3: CSVDVGGRARTQYF
DNA: TGCAGCGTGGATGTGGGCGGGAGGGCCCGTACGCAGTATTTT
D: TRBD2
length: 14
J: TRBJ2-3
V: TRBV29-1
size: once

CDR3: CASSPFGQETQYF
DNA: TGTGCCAGCTCACCATTTGGACAAGAGACCCAGTACTTC
D: NA
length: 13
J: TRBJ2-5
V: TRBV18
size: NA

CDR3: CASSLVPDRISYNEQFF
DNA: TGTGCCAGCAGCTTGGTTCCGGACAGGATCTCCTACAATGAGCAGTTCTTC
D: TRBD1
length: 17
J: TRBJ2-1
V: TRBV5-5
size: NA

CDR3: CASSPDRTTNEKLFF
DNA: TGTGCCAGCAGCCCGGACAGAACAACTAATGAAAAACTGTTTTTT
D: NA
length: 15
J: TRBJ1-4
V: TRBV7-9
size: NA

CDR3: CARSGARVIFYEQYF
DNA: TGTGCCAGAAGCGGAGCCCGGGTAATATTCTACGAGCAGTACTTC
D: NA
length: 15
J: TRBJ2-7
V: TRBV5-3
size: NA

CDR3: CASSLGGGSNEQYF
DNA: TGTGCCAGCAGCTTAGGAGGCGGGAGCAACGAGCAGTACTTC
D: TRBD2
length: 14
J: TRBJ2-7
V: TRBV7-8
size: once

CDR3: CASGGRSINRGFDYNEQFF
DNA: TGTGCCAGCGGCGGCCGTTCCATTAACAGGGGCTTCGACTACAATGAGCAGTTCTTC
D: TRBD1
length: 19
J: TRBJ2-1
V: TRBV9
size: NA

CDR3: CASSPSSGLEDF
DNA: TGTGCCAGCAGTCCAAGTTCGGGACTAGAGGACTTC
D: TRBD2
length: 12
J: TRBJ2-5
V: TRBV2
size: NA

CDR3: CASSESSGANVLTF
DNA: TGTGCCAGCAGTGAGTCCTCTGGGGCCAACGTCCTGACTTTC
D: NA
length: 14
J: TRBJ2-6
V: TRBV2
size: once

CDR3: CASRRDSNYGYTF
DNA: TGTGCCAGCAGACGGGACTCTAACTATGGCTACACCTTC
D: NA
length: 13
J: TRBJ1-2
V: TRBV6-5
size: NA

CDR3: CASSLSGRLLYGYTF
DNA: TGTGCCAGCAGTTTATCCGGGCGGCTGCTTTATGGCTACACCTTC
D: NA
length: 15
J: TRBJ1-2
V: TRBV28
size: NA

CDR3: CASSFRRADTQYF
DNA: TGTGCCAGCAGCTTTAGAAGAGCAGATACGCAGTATTTT
D: NA
length: 13
J: TRBJ2-3
V: TRBV5-4
size: NA

CDR3: CASSPPGTGAYEQYF
DNA: TGTGCCAGCAGTCCCCCCGGTACAGGGGCCTACGAGCAGTACTTC
D: TRBD1
length: 15
J: TRBJ2-7
V: TRBV28
size: NA

CDR3: CASSYSFSLGETQYF
DNA: TGTGCCAGCAGTTACTCGTTTAGTCTAGGAGAGACCCAGTACTTC
D: NA
length: 15
J: TRBJ2-5
V: TRBV6-6
size: NA

CDR3: CASTTLESQPDTQYF
DNA: TGTGCCAGCACAACACTGGAGAGCCAACCGGATACGCAGTATTTT
D: NA
length: 15
J: TRBJ2-3
V: TRBV5-6
size: NA

CDR3: CASISTSSYEQYF
DNA: TGTGCCAGCATCTCTACTAGCTCCTACGAGCAGTACTTC
D: NA
length: 13
J: TRBJ2-7
V: TRBV5-8
size: NA

CDR3: CASASERGYEQYF
DNA: TGTGCCAGCGCATCGGAGAGAGGTTACGAGCAGTACTTC
D: NA
length: 13
J: TRBJ2-7
V: TRBV6-1
size: NA

CDR3: CASSLRGLAGGADEQFF
DNA: TGCGCCAGCAGCTTGAGAGGCCTAGCGGGAGGAGCCGATGAGCAGTTCTTC
D: TRBD2
length: 17
J: TRBJ2-1
V: TRBV5-1
size: NA

CDR3: CAWSVKTGINEKLFF
DNA: TGTGCCTGGAGTGTCAAGACAGGGATTAATGAAAAACTGTTTTTT
D: TRBD1
length: 15
J: TRBJ1-4
V: TRBV30
size: once

CDR3: CASQMRVNQPQHF
DNA: TGTGCCTCGCAAATGCGGGTGAATCAGCCCCAGCATTTT
D: NA
length: 13
J: TRBJ1-5
V: TRBV19
size: NA

CDR3: CASSFGGSFGELFF
DNA: TGCGCCAGCAGCTTCGGGGGTTCTTTCGGGGAGCTGTTTTTT
D: NA
length: 14
J: TRBJ2-2
V: TRBV5-1
size: once

CDR3: CASRTEFQDTQYF
DNA: TGTGCCAGTAGAACTGAATTTCAAGATACGCAGTATTTT
D: NA
length: 13
J: TRBJ2-3
V: TRBV19
size: NA

CDR3: CSARWYDEQYF
DNA: TGCAGTGCTAGATGGTACGACGAGCAGTACTTC
D: NA
length: 11
J: TRBJ2-7
V: TRBV20-1
size: NA

CDR3: CASLGGTLYTF
DNA: TGTGCCAGCCTGGGAGGGACACTCTACACCTTC
D: NA
length: 11
J: TRBJ1-2
V: TRBV2
size: NA

CDR3: CASSSGLAGGSGELFF
DNA: TGCGCCAGCAGCTCGGGACTAGCGGGAGGTAGCGGGGAGCTGTTTTTT
D: TRBD2
length: 16
J: TRBJ2-2
V: TRBV5-1
size: NA

CDR3: CASSTQTPGTDTQYF
DNA: TGTGCCAGTAGTACCCAAACGCCCGGAACCGATACGCAGTATTTT
D: NA
length: 15
J: TRBJ2-3
V: TRBV19
size: NA

CDR3: CASTRDRAQETQYF
DNA: TGTGCCAGCACTAGGGACAGGGCTCAAGAGACCCAGTACTTC
D: TRBD1
length: 14
J: TRBJ2-5
V: TRBV6-1
size: once

CDR3: CSVSKRLGGRNEKLFF
DNA: TGCAGCGTGTCTAAACGGCTCGGGGGACGTAATGAAAAACTGTTTTTT
D: NA
length: 16
J: TRBJ1-4
V: TRBV29-1
size: NA

CDR3: CASSLSGPIYGYTF
DNA: TGCGCCAGCAGCCTATCGGGACCGATCTATGGCTACACCTTC
D: NA
length: 14
J: TRBJ1-2
V: TRBV5-1
size: NA

CDR3: CASSLTGLIYEQYF
DNA: TGTGCCAGCAGCCTTACAGGGTTAATCTACGAGCAGTACTTC
D: NA
length: 14
J: TRBJ2-7
V: TRBV7-8
size: NA